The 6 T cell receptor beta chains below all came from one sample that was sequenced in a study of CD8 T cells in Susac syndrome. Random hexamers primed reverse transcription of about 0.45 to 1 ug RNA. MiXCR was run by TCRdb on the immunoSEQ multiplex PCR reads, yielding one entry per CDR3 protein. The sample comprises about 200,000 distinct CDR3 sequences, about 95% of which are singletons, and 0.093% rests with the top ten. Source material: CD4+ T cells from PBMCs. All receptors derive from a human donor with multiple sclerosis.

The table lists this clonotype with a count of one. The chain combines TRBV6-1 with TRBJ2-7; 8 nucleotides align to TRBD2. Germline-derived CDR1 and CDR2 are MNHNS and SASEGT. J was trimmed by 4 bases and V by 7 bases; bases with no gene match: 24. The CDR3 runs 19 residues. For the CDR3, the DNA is TGTGCCAGCATCAACCGGGGGGGGTCTTCCCGCAGTCCTCAGTACGAGCAGTACTTC. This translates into CASINRGGSSRSPQYEQYF.

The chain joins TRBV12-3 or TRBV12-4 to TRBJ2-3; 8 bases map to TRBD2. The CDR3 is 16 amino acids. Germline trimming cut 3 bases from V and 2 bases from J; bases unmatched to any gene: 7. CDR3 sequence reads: CASSLRGGGPTDTQYF. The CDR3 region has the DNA TGTGCCAGCAGTTTGCGAGGCGGGGGGCCCACAGATACGCAGTATTTT.

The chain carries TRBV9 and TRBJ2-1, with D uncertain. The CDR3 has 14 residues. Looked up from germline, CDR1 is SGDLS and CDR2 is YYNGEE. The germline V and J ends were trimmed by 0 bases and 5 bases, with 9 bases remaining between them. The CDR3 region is CASSVGGRDNEQFF. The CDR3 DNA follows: TGTGCCAGCAGCGTAGGAGGCCGGGACAATGAGCAGTTCTTC.

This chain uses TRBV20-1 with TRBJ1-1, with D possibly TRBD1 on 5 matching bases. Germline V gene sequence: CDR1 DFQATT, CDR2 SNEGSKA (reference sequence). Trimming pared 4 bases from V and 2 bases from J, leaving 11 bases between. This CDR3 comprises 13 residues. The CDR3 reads CSATVGGNTEAFF. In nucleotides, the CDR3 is TGCAGTGCTACAGTGGGGGGAAACACTGAAGCTTTCTTT.

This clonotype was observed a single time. CDR3 protein: CASSPENTEAFF. CDR3 sequence (DNA): TGTGCCAGCTCACCAGAGAACACTGAAGCTTTCTTT. The V call is TRBV18, the J call TRBJ1-1; D is undetermined. Germline lookup yields CDR1 KGHSH and CDR2 LQKENI. V shed 2 bases and J shed 1 base, with 2 bases lying between them. The CDR3 is 12 amino acids.

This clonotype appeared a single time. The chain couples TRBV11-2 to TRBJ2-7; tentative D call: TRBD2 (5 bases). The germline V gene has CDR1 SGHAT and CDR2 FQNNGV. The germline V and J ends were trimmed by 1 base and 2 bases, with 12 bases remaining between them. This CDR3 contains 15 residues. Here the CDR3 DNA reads TGTGCCAGCAGCTTAGTGTCCCTAGCCACCTACGAGCAGTACTTC. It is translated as CASSLVSLATYEQYF.